Listed below are T cell receptor beta chains from one sample, sequenced in a study of CD8 T cells in Susac syndrome. TCRdb processed the immunoSEQ multiplex PCR reads anew with MiXCR; each CDR3 protein has one entry. Of about 200,000 distinct CDR3 sequences listed, about 90% were seen once; the top ten hold around 0.13%. The specimen sequenced was CD8+ T cells from PBMCs. These receptors all come from a human donor with multiple sclerosis. Both conserved end residues are trimmed from each CDR3.

cdr3_aa v_call
ANSLGARPYEQY TRBV13
ASSWGQTEAF TRBV5-4
ASSYFGQPQH TRBV6-6
SVVWPDSDLAPYEQY TRBV29-1
ASSRTGIKADTEAF TRBV12-3/TRBV12-4
ATILFSRTVLYNEQF TRBV24-1
ASSYLYTDTQY TRBV6-2/TRBV6-3
AWSHNEQF TRBV30
ASSEGTGATDTQY TRBV6-4
SARVRVTVRSATNEKLF TRBV20-1
ASSLARAGIPGELF TRBV7-9
ASSLWDRDTEAF TRBV27
ASSIRDREGTGELF TRBV19
ASSSPAAGVYPYEQY TRBV7-2
ASNLGRDEQY TRBV14
SAVGSKETQY TRBV20-1
AWSVSAGGPYNEQF TRBV30
ASSPMTGDYSGYT TRBV27
ASSLEGLGTYNEQF TRBV13
AVNSGTRDTQY TRBV15
ASSLTGATGELF TRBV19
ASSQVGWVTEAF TRBV4-1
ASSQENLNSYEQY TRBV3-1
ASSLLSRRTGKYNEQF TRBV27
ASSGGTGDVYEQY TRBV9
ASSVEEDTQY TRBV9
SVGSAGTSGGSLMDTQY TRBV29-1
ASRDRGLYEQY TRBV27
SVVGGGSSYEQY TRBV29-1
ACSRGPLEQY TRBV7-9
ASSYVEGNTEAF TRBV6-6
ASSLGSSSGNTIY TRBV28
ASSLDTNYGYT TRBV27
ASSEGGQREFGSSYNEQF TRBV25-1
ASSVVGEGHLEDTEAF TRBV9
ASSSGESNQPQH TRBV7-9
ASASGYNQPQH TRBV12-5
ASSSPRAGVNTGELF TRBV12-3/TRBV12-4
ASSPLAVSNTGELF TRBV11-2
ASSMGAGEAF TRBV7-9
ASSTDGLAGYYEQY TRBV12-3/TRBV12-4
ASSSRRNGELF TRBV2
ASSYPDEQY TRBV6-2/TRBV6-3
ASSLGEGLWEQY TRBV16
ASSQEEGVREQY TRBV3-1